Listed below are T cell receptor beta chains from one sample, sequenced in a study of breast tumors, draining lymph nodes, adjacent tissues. TCRdb used MiXCR to reprocess the multiplex PCR reads, holding one entry per CDR3 protein. This sample carries more than 30,000 distinct CDR3 sequences, 63% of them seen once, and the ten largest clones take 15% to 20%. Material: breast tumor tissue. These receptors came from a female donor with breast cancer. Some clones in this sample may be carry-over from other donors' samples. The CDR3 runs from the conserved cysteine through the conserved F or W. The order of the fields is J gene, clone size, D gene, V gene, CDR3 DNA, CDR3 protein. D genes are given only for firm matches. Expanded clones get a size class; other rows say once, few or many, or leave the size out.

TRBJ2-6,many,TRBD1,TRBV5-1,TGCGCCAGCAATCTGGGACAGGGTAGGTCTGGGGCCAACGTCCTGACTTTC,CASNLGQGRSGANVLTF
TRBJ1-2,NA,NA,TRBV12-3/TRBV12-4,TGTGCCAGCAGTCTCGGATGGACGCTGGGCTACACCTTC,CASSLGWTLGYTF
TRBJ1-2,once,NA,TRBV7-9,TGTGCCAGCAGCCAAGATATCGAGGTTTATGGCTACACCTTC,CASSQDIEVYGYTF
TRBJ1-4,NA,NA,TRBV2,TGTGCCAGCAGTCTGCAGGACAGAGCAACTAATGAAAAACTGTTTTTT,CASSLQDRATNEKLFF
TRBJ2-7,NA,TRBD2,TRBV9,TGTGCCAGCAGCGTAGTCTTTGGGGTGACTAGCGGGTTCCTATCCTACGAGCAGTACTTC,CASSVVFGVTSGFLSYEQYF
TRBJ2-7,NA,TRBD2,TRBV29-1,TGCAGCGTTAAAGGAGGGCTAGCGGTATCCTACGAGCAGTACTTC,CSVKGGLAVSYEQYF
TRBJ2-5,NA,NA,TRBV2,TGTGCCAGCAGTGACTACCATCAGCCCCAAGAGACCCAGTACTTC,CASSDYHQPQETQYF
TRBJ2-2,NA,NA,TRBV20-1,TGCAGTGCTCTTGGCGCAAACACCGGGGAGCTGTTTTTT,CSALGANTGELFF
TRBJ2-3,NA,TRBD2,TRBV20-1,TGCAGTGCTAGGTCACGCTTGGGGACTAGCGGCACAGATACGCAGTATTTT,CSARSRLGTSGTDTQYF
TRBJ2-1,NA,TRBD2,TRBV5-4,TGTGCCAGCAGCCGACCGACTAGCGGGGGGGCCAATGAGCAGTTCTTC,CASSRPTSGGANEQFF
TRBJ2-3,NA,TRBD2,TRBV5-1,TGCGCCAGCAGCTCCCCAAAGACTAGCGGACTCACAGATACGCAGTATTTT,CASSSPKTSGLTDTQYF
TRBJ2-1,once,TRBD2,TRBV7-6,TGTGCCAGCAGCCCAGTCCGGAGCGGGAGGTCCGTCTACAATGAGCAGTTCTTC,CASSPVRSGRSVYNEQFF
TRBJ1-2,NA,TRBD1,TRBV11-2,TGTGCCAGCAGCTCTCAGGTGTGGGGACAGGGGGCTGATGGCTACACCTTC,CASSSQVWGQGADGYTF
TRBJ2-1,many,TRBD2,TRBV15,TGTGCCACCAGCAGAATGGGGACTAGCGGGAGGAATGAGCAGTTCTTC,CATSRMGTSGRNEQFF
TRBJ2-5,few,TRBD2,TRBV12-3/TRBV12-4,TGTGCCAGCAGTAAGAGTCGGGGGGTTAATTGGGAGACCCAGTACTTC,CASSKSRGVNWETQYF
TRBJ2-1,NA,TRBD2,TRBV19,TGTGCCAGCCTAAAGTCTAGCGGGGGATACAATGAGCAGTTCTTC,CASLKSSGGYNEQFF
TRBJ2-1,NA,NA,TRBV19,TGTGCCAGTTCCCCGGGACTCAACTCCTACAATGAGCAGTTCTTC,CASSPGLNSYNEQFF
TRBJ1-6,NA,NA,TRBV2,TGTGCCAGCAGTGAAGATTGGTCACCCCTCCACTTT,CASSEDWSPLHF
TRBJ2-3,NA,TRBD2,TRBV5-1,TGCGCCAGCAGCCTGGGGCTGGGACTAGCGGGAGGTGATACGCAGTATTTT,CASSLGLGLAGGDTQYF
TRBJ1-6,few,NA,TRBV6-2/TRBV6-3,TGTGCCAGCAGTTACTCGCCCTCCTCACCCCTCCACTTT,CASSYSPSSPLHF
TRBJ1-2,NA,NA,TRBV7-3,TGTGCCAGCAGCTTAGGTCGCGGATTCAACTATGGCTACCCCTTC,CASSLGRGFNYGYPF
TRBJ2-1,NA,TRBD2,TRBV4-3,TGCGCCAGCAGCCGGAGGACTAGAGAGCAGTTCTTC,CASSRRTREQFF
TRBJ1-4,NA,NA,TRBV20-1,TGCAGTGCTAGAGACCAGAATTCTGAAAAACTGTTTTTT,CSARDQNSEKLFF
TRBJ2-3,NA,TRBD2,TRBV5-1,TGCGCCAGCAGCTCAGGTACTAGCGCAACAGATACGCAGTATTTT,CASSSGTSATDTQYF
TRBJ2-5,NA,TRBD1,TRBV7-6,TGTGCCAGCAGCAGAGGGACAGGGCAAGAGACCCAGTACTTC,CASSRGTGQETQYF
TRBJ2-7,NA,NA,TRBV20-1,TGCAGTGCTAGAGCTCCAGCCGGCTACGAGCAGTACTTC,CSARAPAGYEQYF
TRBJ2-1,NA,NA,TRBV24-1,TGTGCCACCTCGAAAGAGCGGTGGTTCTTC,CATSKERWFF
TRBJ2-7,NA,TRBD1,TRBV20-1,TGCAGTGCTATTGGACAGGGAAATCGTCCCGAGCAGTACTTC,CSAIGQGNRPEQYF
TRBJ2-7,NA,TRBD2,TRBV5-1,TGCGCCAGCAGCCGACGGGCGGGGGTTGTATCCTACGAGCAATACTTC,CASSRRAGVVSYEQYF
TRBJ1-5,NA,NA,TRBV2,TGTGCCAGCAGTGTACGGGTTCGGGACACGTATCAGCCCCAGCATTTT,CASSVRVRDTYQPQHF
TRBJ2-7,NA,TRBD1,TRBV5-1,TGCGCCAGTACGACAGGGAGATACGAGCAGTACTTC,CASTTGRYEQYF
TRBJ1-2,once,TRBD1,TRBV2,TGTGCCAGCACAGAGAGGGGGCACTATGGCTACACCTTC,CASTERGHYGYTF
TRBJ1-3,NA,TRBD1,TRBV4-1,TGCGCCAGCAGCATCGACAGGGCCTCTGGAAACACCATATATTTT,CASSIDRASGNTIYF
TRBJ1-5,large,NA,TRBV2,TGTGCCAGCAGTGAAAGCAGTACCAATCAGCCCCAGCATTTT,CASSESSTNQPQHF
TRBJ1-2,once,NA,TRBV29-1,TGCAGCGTTGAAAGGACCCCAGATGGCTACACCTTC,CSVERTPDGYTF
TRBJ2-3,NA,TRBD2,TRBV2,TGTGCCAGCAGTGAGGGACTAGCGTATGGAGATACGCAGTATTTT,CASSEGLAYGDTQYF
TRBJ1-2,NA,NA,TRBV7-2,TGTGCCAGCAGCCAGGGTCCGTCGACAGCAGTCTATGGCTACACCTTC,CASSQGPSTAVYGYTF
TRBJ2-5,NA,TRBD1,TRBV10-3,TGTGCCATCAGGAAGACAGGGGGAGAGACCCAGTACTTC,CAIRKTGGETQYF
TRBJ1-3,NA,TRBD1,TRBV19,TGTGCCAGTAGTGGCTTGGGGACAGCTGGAAACACCATATATTTT,CASSGLGTAGNTIYF
TRBJ2-1,few,NA,TRBV20-1,TGCAGTGCTAGAGATCTTGTCGGTGGCCCTACCTACAATGAGCAGTTCTTC,CSARDLVGGPTYNEQFF
TRBJ1-2,NA,NA,TRBV3-1,TGTGCCAGCAGCCCAGCTCGATCCCAGGGCGGCTACACCTTC,CASSPARSQGGYTF
TRBJ1-3,many,NA,TRBV5-1,TGCGCCAGCAGTAGGGGGGGGACGGACTCTGGAAACACCATATATTTT,CASSRGGTDSGNTIYF
TRBJ1-6,NA,NA,TRBV2,TGTGCCAGCAGTGCGCTCGGCACCAATTCACCCCTCCACTTT,CASSALGTNSPLHF
TRBJ1-5,few,NA,TRBV20-1,TGCAGTGCTCCCCCAGGGTCCCCTAATCAGCCCCAGCATTTT,CSAPPGSPNQPQHF
TRBJ2-7,NA,NA,TRBV14,TGTGCCAGCAGCCGCGCGCTGTTCTACGAGCAGTACTTC,CASSRALFYEQYF
TRBJ2-7,NA,TRBD1,TRBV9,TGTGCCAGCAGCGTAGGGGGACAGGGTTCCTACGAGCAGTACTTC,CASSVGGQGSYEQYF
TRBJ1-6,NA,NA,TRBV5-6,TGTGCCAGCAGCTACGGGCAGGGACCCTCACCCCTCCACTTT,CASSYGQGPSPLHF
TRBJ2-1,medium-sized,NA,TRBV24-1,TGTGCCACCAGTGATTTCGCAGGGCCATACAATGAGCAGTTCTTC,CATSDFAGPYNEQFF
TRBJ2-5,once,NA,TRBV28,TGTGCCAGCAGCTTGGCCAGGGAAGAGACCCAGTACTTC,CASSLAREETQYF
TRBJ1-5,once,NA,TRBV5-4,TGTGCCAGCAGCCCCTATGTGTTAGCGGGAAAGGGTGAGACCCAGCATTTT,CASSPYVLAGKGETQHF
TRBJ2-2,NA,TRBD2,TRBV19,TGTGCCAGTAGGCCTCCGGGGGGTTGGGACACCGGGGAGCTGTTTTTT,CASRPPGGWDTGELFF
TRBJ2-1,NA,NA,TRBV7-9,TGTGCCAGCAGCTTCGGGACTCCTTCCTACAATGAGCAGTTCTTC,CASSFGTPSYNEQFF
TRBJ1-3,NA,NA,TRBV2,TGTGTCAGCAGTGTTGACTCTGGGGACACCATATATTTT,CVSSVDSGDTIYF
TRBJ1-4,many,NA,TRBV5-8,TGTGCCAGCAGCTTCGGCCAACCGGGTGAAAAACTGTTTTTT,CASSFGQPGEKLFF
TRBJ2-1,NA,NA,TRBV24-1,TGTGCCACCAGTGATTGGACTCGAACGGGATCTGGTGAGCAGTTCTTC,CATSDWTRTGSGEQFF